The clone carrying this T cell receptor (beta chain) was recorded a few times. TCRdb processed the RT-PCR reads anew with MiXCR; each CDR3 protein has one entry. The repertoire holds some 960,000 distinct CDR3 sequences, with approximately 19% as singletons. Germline CDR1 is SGHVS and CDR2 is FQNEAQ. The CDR3 extends over 15 amino acids. The V and J ends lost 5 bases and 1 base respectively, with 14 bases between them. This entry is derived from a study of patients and donors after allogeneic stem cell transplantation. This TCR was recovered from a human donor who was either an allogeneic HSCT recipient or a stem cell or donor lymphocyte infusion donor (not recorded which). It is not recorded whose cells these are; they may come from a transplant donor. The sample consisted of blood, either unsorted or a sorted T cell fraction (not recorded which). The chain joins TRBV7-8 to TRBJ2-5, with D perhaps matching TRBD1 (5 bases). The CDR3 loop reads CASSPLFRVQETQYF. The CDR3 bases are TGTGCCAGCAGCCCCCTTTTCAGGGTCCAAGAGACCCAGTACTTC.